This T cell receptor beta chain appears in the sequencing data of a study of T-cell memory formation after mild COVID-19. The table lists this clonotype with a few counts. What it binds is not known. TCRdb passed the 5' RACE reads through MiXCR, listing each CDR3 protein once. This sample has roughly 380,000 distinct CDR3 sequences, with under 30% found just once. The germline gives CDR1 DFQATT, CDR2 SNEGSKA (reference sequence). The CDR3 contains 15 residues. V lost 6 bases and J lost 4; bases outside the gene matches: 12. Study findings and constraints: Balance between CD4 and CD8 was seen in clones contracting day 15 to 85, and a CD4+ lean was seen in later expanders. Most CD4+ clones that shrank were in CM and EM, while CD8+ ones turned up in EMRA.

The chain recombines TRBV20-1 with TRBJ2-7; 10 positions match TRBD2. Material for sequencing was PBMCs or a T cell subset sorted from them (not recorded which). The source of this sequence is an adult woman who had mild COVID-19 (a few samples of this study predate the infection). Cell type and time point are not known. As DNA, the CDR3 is TGCAGTGCAAACTCCCCGGGACTAGCGCGTTACGAGCAGTACTTC. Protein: CSANSPGLARYEQYF.